The clone carrying this T cell receptor (beta chain) has a handful of counts. Its antigen is not identified. As for time point: patch test 1, 2 weeks after DPC sensitization. Treatment noted: therapeutic diphenylcyclopropenone sensitization with weekly scalp DPC. The data belong to a study of human T cells and chemical hapten exposure. Study at large: Small pooled library volume differences mainly caused per-sample TCR yield variation. Study-level points and caveats: Relative to control repertoires, expanded TCRs gave rise to significantly more large CDR3 similarity clusters. Positively correlated with patch test score were the counts of PT1 expanded TCRs.

MiXCR was run by TCRdb on the RACE reads, yielding one entry per CDR3 protein. Of under 200,000 distinct CDR3 sequences in the sample, approximately 14% were seen once. This specimen consisted of whole blood, obtained in connection with sensitization to the hapten diphenylcyclopropenone (DPC). This TCR derives from a young woman with alopecia areata. Some clones in this sample may be carry-over from other donors' samples.

CDR3 sequence (DNA): TGTGCCAGCAGCTTATCGGTCGGGACAGCGAACACCGGGGAGCTGTTTTTT. This encodes CASSLSVGTANTGELFF. V usage is TRBV7-7 and J usage is TRBJ2-2; 7 bases map to TRBD1. The V gene end was trimmed by 2 bases and the J gene end by 0 bases; junction bases not matched to a gene: 6. The CDR3 spans 17 residues. Germline V gene data show CDR1 as SSHAT and CDR2 as FNYEAQ (reference sequence).